Following are 27 T cell receptor beta chains from one sample sequenced in a study of blood T cell repertoires in COVID-19. TCRdb keeps only in-frame clones here, not all; method: immunoSEQ multiplex PCR. The sample carries 100,000 to 150,000 clones, 80% recorded once. Sequencing used peripheral blood. The receptor source for this set is a human donor in a cohort sampled during active COVID-19.

V usage is TRBV30 and J usage is TRBJ1-1, with 8 nucleotides matching TRBD1. Per germline, CDR1 GTSNPN and CDR2 SVGIG (reference sequence). This CDR3 is 13 amino acids long. With V trimmed by 2 bases and J by 7 bases, 6 bases remained unmatched. The CDR3 bases are TGTGCCTGGAGTAAACAGGGGGTCGGTGAAGCTTTCTTT. As protein: CAWSKQGVGEAFF.

This clone was detected once. This chain connects TRBV7-8 to TRBJ1-2, with 9 bases that match TRBD1. Germline V gene data show CDR1 as SGHVS and CDR2 as FQNEAQ. The CDR3 covers 14 residues. The junction had 5 bases not matched to a gene; V was cut back by 3 bases and J by 6 bases. CDR3 loop: CASSFGDRAHGYTF. The DNA of the CDR3 is TGTGCCAGCAGCTTTGGGGACAGGGCCCATGGCTACACCTTC.

The chain carries TRBV6-5 and TRBJ1-6, with TRBD1 matching over 7 bases. Looked up from germline, CDR1 is MNHEY and CDR2 is SVGAGI. Trimming removed 6 bases from V and 6 bases from J; junction bases left unmatched: 5. The CDR3 extends over 14 amino acids. CDR3 in DNA: TGTGCCAGCAGATATGGACAGGCTAATTCACCCCTCCACTTT. It codes for CASRYGQANSPLHF.

This clone showed up just a few times. This sequence joins TRBV30 and TRBJ1-2, with TRBD1 as a possible D gene (6 bases). Trimming stripped 0 bases from V and 5 bases from J, with 7 bases between. This CDR3 has 12 residues. In germline, CDR1 is GTSNPN, CDR2 SVGIG (reference sequence). CDR3 DNA sequence: TGTGCCTGGAGTGTGAGGGGGTATGGCTACACCTTC. Translating gives CAWSVRGYGYTF.

The V call is TRBV2, the J call TRBJ2-1; tentative D call: TRBD2 (5 bases). Germline V gene lookup returns CDR1 SNHLY and CDR2 FYNNEI. V lost 3 bases, J lost 14 bases, and 17 bases lay in between. CDR3 length: 13 amino acids. The CDR3, as DNA: TGTGCCAGCAGTGAGTCCCCTGGAGTGGAGGAGTTCTTC. Translation: CASSESPGVEEFF.

The gene calls are TRBV7-9 and TRBJ2-3; D might be TRBD2 (5 bases). The V gene lost 3 bases and the J gene lost 6 bases, with 10 bases spanning the gap. From germline, CDR1 is SEHNR and CDR2 FQNEAQ (reference sequence). The CDR3 runs to 13 residues. CDR3 nucleotides: TGTGCCAGCAGCTTTGTCCCGGGGGATACGCAGTATTTT. Encoded protein: CASSFVPGDTQYF.

The chain carries TRBV23-1 and TRBJ2-3, with TRBD1 identical over 10 bases. TRBV23-1 is an open reading frame, and its role is uncertain. This CDR3 contains 14 residues. Trimming at V came to 6 bases and at J to 6 bases, leaving 6 bases not matched to a gene. The CDR3 sequence is CASRCPDRGDTQYF. In DNA, the CDR3 is TGCGCCAGCAGGTGCCCGGACAGGGGGGATACGCAGTATTTT.

The chain has TRBV7-9 and TRBJ2-1; possible D gene TRBD1, 6 bases. In germline, CDR1 is SEHNR, CDR2 FQNEAQ (reference sequence). The CDR3 totals 12 residues. Trimming took 2 bases from V and 7 from J, leaving 6 bases between them. CDR3 sequence: CASSLRGNEQFF. CDR3 bases: TGTGCCAGCAGCTTAAGGGGGAATGAGCAGTTCTTC.

On this clone itself: Germline and junction disagree at one end, which may indicate a read error. This same CDR3 is encoded by further DNA sequences in the sample. The chain employs TRBV5-1 and TRBJ2-7; no definite D call. The germline V gene has CDR1 SGHRS and CDR2 YFSETQ. CDR3 length equals 13 residues. In nucleotides, the CDR3 is TGTGCCAGCAGCTTCGCAGTCTCCTACGAGCAGTACTTC. It encodes CASSFAVSYEQYF.

The V gene is TRBV10-3, the J gene TRBJ2-1; TRBD2 aligns across 16 bases. Germline-derived CDR1 and CDR2 are ENHRY and SYGVKD. The CDR3 is 16 amino acids. The V gene end was trimmed by 10 bases and the J gene end by 8 bases; junction bases not matched to a gene: 11. The DNA for the CDR3 is TGTGCCACTCATCCCACGGGACTAGCGGGGGGGGATGAGCAGTTCTTC. The encoded protein is CATHPTGLAGGDEQFF.

This clone showed up just a few times. This chain joins TRBV5-1 and TRBJ2-3, with 14 bases lining up with TRBD2. CDR3 length: 18 residues. Trimming at V came to 0 bases and at J to 5 bases, leaving 8 bases not matched to a gene. CDR1 and CDR2 (germline): SGHRS, YFSETQ. The CDR3 DNA follows: TGCGCCAGCAGCTTGGACGGGACTAGCGGGAGAGGGCGAGATACGCAGTATTTT. Its protein is CASSLDGTSGRGRDTQYF.

In its sample, this clone was seen once. The DNA for the CDR3 is TGTGCCAGCAGTGGAGGGACTAGCGGGGGGATTCTCTACAATGAGCAGTTCTTC. Translated, it gives CASSGGTSGGILYNEQFF. The J gene is TRBJ2-1, the V gene TRBV6-2 or TRBV6-3, with 15 bases identical to TRBD2. There are 18 residues in the CDR3. Germline CDR1 MNHEY, CDR2 SVGEGT. Trimming at V came to 5 bases and at J to 3 bases, leaving 8 bases not matched to a gene.

V gene TRBV3-1 (or the pseudogene TRBV3-2) combines with J gene TRBJ2-2, with unresolved D. The CDR3 spans 18 residues. CDR1 is LGHDT and CDR2 is YNNKEL in the germline V gene (reference sequence). Trimming pared 1 base from V and 4 bases from J, leaving 19 bases between. The CDR3 region has the DNA TGTGCCAGCAGCCAAGGTTCTCTCGGGTCAGAAAGCACCGGGGAGCTGTTTTTT. Its translation is CASSQGSLGSESTGELFF.

At least ten counts were recorded for this clone. The chain couples TRBV15 to TRBJ2-4, with 8 nucleotides matching TRBD2. Losses at the gene ends were 1 base for V and 8 bases for J; bases not matched to a gene: 13. This CDR3 has 17 amino acids. Germline V gives CDR1 LNHNV, CDR2 YYDKDF (reference sequence). This CDR3 is CATSRGFAQRESYIQYF. The DNA for the CDR3 is TGTGCCACCAGCAGAGGCTTTGCCCAGCGGGAGTCTTACATTCAGTACTTC.

V is TRBV27 and J is TRBJ1-4, with TRBD1 identical over 10 bases. V dropped 6 bases and J dropped 6; count of bases not matched to a gene: 13. From germline, CDR1 is MNHEY and CDR2 SMNVEV (reference sequence). This CDR3 has 17 residues. The CDR3 protein is CASSPFDRGTGDEKLFF. The CDR3 nucleotides are TGTGCCAGCAGCCCCTTCGATCGAGGGACAGGGGATGAAAAACTGTTTTTT.

The count of this clone is one. The V and J genes are TRBV10-3 and TRBJ1-1, with 8 bases lining up with TRBD1. CDR3 size: 14 residues. The ends lost 10 bases at V and 2 bases at J; junction bases unmatched: 9. Germline V gene lookup returns CDR1 ENHRY and CDR2 SYGVKD. DNA for the CDR3: TGTGCCACCCATCGGACAGGGCAAAACACTGAAGCTTTCTTT. It is translated as CATHRTGQNTEAFF.

V is TRBV6-6 and J is TRBJ1-1, with D perhaps TRBD1 (6 bases). The length of the CDR3 is 15 residues. Germline V gene data show CDR1 as MNHNY and CDR2 as SVGAGI (reference sequence). Trimming cost V 6 bases and J 4 bases, with 18 bases left between them. CDR3 in DNA: TGTGCCAGCAGCCCCGCACAGGGTCTTGGCACTGAAGCTTTCTTT. Translated: CASSPAQGLGTEAFF.

V usage is TRBV19 and J usage is TRBJ1-5; the D gene is possibly TRBD1 (5 bases). The CDR3 extends over 14 amino acids. Trimming shortened V by 3 bases and J by 1 base, and 7 bases separated the two germline ends. Germline assignment: CDR1 LNHDA and CDR2 SQIVND (reference sequence). CDR3 amino acids: CASSMGGSNQPQHF. CDR3 DNA: TGTGCCAGTAGTATGGGGGGAAGCAATCAGCCCCAGCATTTT.

V and J are TRBV5-1 and TRBJ2-3; 10 bases are shared with TRBD2. Germline V lookup: CDR1 SGHRS, CDR2 YFSETQ. The CDR3 loop spans 15 amino acids. The trim removed 3 bases at V and 4 bases at J, leaving 5 bases unmatched. CDR3 region: CASSSLAGVSDTQYF. CDR3 coding DNA: TGCGCCAGCAGCTCTCTAGCGGGAGTCTCAGATACGCAGTATTTT. The whole variable domain, remainder taken from reference TRBV5-1 and TRBJ2-3, is KAGVTQTPRYLIKTRGQQVTLSCSPISGHRSVSWYQQTPGQGLQFLFEYFSETQRNKGNFPGRFSGRQFSNSRSEMNVSTLELGDSALYLCASSSLAGVSDTQYFGPGTRLTVL.

The CDR3 DNA is TGTGCCAGCAGACTTAGGGGGCCACAGAGCGAGCAGTTCTTC. Its translation is CASRLRGPQSEQFF. This chain joins TRBV6-5 and TRBJ2-1; 7 bases agree with TRBD1. This CDR3 spans 14 amino acids. Germline V gives CDR1 MNHEY, CDR2 SVGAGI. J gave up 10 bases and V 6 bases, and 12 bases lay outside the gene matches.

The chain links TRBV7-2 to TRBJ2-7; weak D call: TRBD2 (7 bases). V was shortened by 1 base and J by 6 bases, with 13 bases between the two germline ends. The CDR3 covers 14 residues. In germline, CDR1 is SGHTA, CDR2 FQGNSA. The CDR3 sequence: CASSLEGGHLEQYF. CDR3 in DNA: TGTGCCAGCAGCTTAGAGGGGGGGCACCTCGAGCAGTACTTC.

This chain connects TRBV28 to TRBJ2-3, with D perhaps matching TRBD1 (7 bases). The CDR3 sequence is 15 residues long. V lost 4 bases, J lost 3 bases, and 14 bases lay in between. Per germline, CDR1 MDHEN and CDR2 SYDVKM. In nucleotides, the CDR3 is TGTGCCAGCAGTTCCGCCAGGGGGGCAACAGATACGCAGTATTTT. Translated, it gives CASSSARGATDTQYF.

The J gene is TRBJ1-6, the V gene TRBV30; D is unresolved. CDR3 size: 13 residues. Germline V gene lookup returns CDR1 GTSNPN and CDR2 SVGIG (reference sequence). V was trimmed by 4 bases and J by 1 base, leaving 5 bases between them. CDR3 sequence: CAWTGSYNSPLHF. The DNA for the CDR3 is TGTGCCTGGACAGGATCCTATAATTCACCCCTCCACTTT. Combining the CDR3 with reference TRBV30 and TRBJ1-6 gives the whole variable domain SQTIHQWPATLVQPVGSPLSLECTVEGTSNPNLYWYRQAAGRGLQLLFYSVGIGQISSEVPQNLSASRPQDRQFILSSKKLLLSDSGFYLCAWTGSYNSPLHFGNGTRLTVT.

The chain combines TRBV15 with TRBJ1-5; weak D call: TRBD1 (6 bases). In germline, CDR1 is LNHNV, CDR2 YYDKDF (reference sequence). The V end was cut by 3 bases, the J end by 11 bases, with 14 bases between. This CDR3 spans 13 amino acids. The CDR3 here is CATSRDSAWSQHF. The CDR3 nucleotides are TGTGCCACCAGCAGGGACAGTGCTTGGTCCCAGCATTTT.

The J gene is TRBJ2-1, the V gene TRBV7-9; 9 bases align to TRBD2. Unmatched junction bases numbered 8, after V lost 3 bases and J lost 8 bases. CDR3 size: 15 residues. CDR1 and CDR2 from the germline V gene are SEHNR and FQNEAQ (reference sequence). The CDR3 DNA is TGTGCCAGCAGCTTTGGAGCGGGAGGAGGGGATGAGCAGTTCTTC. Its translation: CASSFGAGGGDEQFF.

This chain uses TRBV10-3 with TRBJ2-1; 7 positions agree with TRBD2. V was clipped by 5 bases and J by 2 bases; unmatched bases: 15. Per the germline V gene, CDR1 is ENHRY and CDR2 is SYGVKD. The CDR3 sequence is 18 residues long. CDR3 region: CAISISWGGATTYNEQFF. CDR3 in DNA: TGTGCCATCAGTATCTCTTGGGGGGGAGCCACCACCTACAATGAGCAGTTCTTC.

The rearrangement links TRBV5-4 to TRBJ2-7, with D maybe TRBD1 (5 bases). Trimming stripped 7 bases from V and 3 bases from J, with 14 bases between. This CDR3 comprises 13 residues. From germline, CDR1 is SGHNT and CDR2 YYREEE (reference sequence). The CDR3 nucleotides read TGTGCCAGCGGGGCCGGGCAAATCTACGAGCAGTACTTC. Encoded protein: CASGAGQIYEQYF.